Each of the 12 T cell receptor beta chains below was sequenced from the same sample in a study of read filtering for tumor transcriptome and immune sequencing. Molecular barcoded adaptors covering alpha/delta and beta/gamma chains were used on approximately 400 ng RNA. TCRdb re-called the reads through MiXCR, storing one row per CDR3 protein. The sample records roughly 67,000 distinct CDR3 sequences, roughly a fifth being singletons. The material sequenced was a population of CD138-negative cells sorted from bone marrow. The source of these receptors is a donor over 35 with multiple myeloma.

This clonotype was seen repeatedly, ten times or more. The chain couples TRBV4-1 to TRBJ1-3, with D possibly matching TRBD1 (6 bases). The CDR3 has 16 residues. V dropped 5 bases and J dropped 1 base, with 15 bases sitting between them. Per germline, CDR1 MGHRA and CDR2 YSYEKL. In DNA form, the CDR3 reads TGCGCCAGCAGCGTCCAGGGGTTCGAATCTGGAAACACCATATATTTT. It encodes CASSVQGFESGNTIYF.

This clonotype appeared many times. CDR3: CASSRDRGIGELFF. In DNA, the CDR3 is TGTGCCAGCAGCCGGGACAGGGGTATCGGGGAGCTGTTTTTT. This sequence joins TRBV28 and TRBJ2-2; 10 bases align to TRBD1. The V gene's germline CDR1 is MDHEN and CDR2 SYDVKM. V dropped 6 bases and J dropped 7; count of bases not matched to a gene: 5. The CDR3 covers 14 residues.

In this sample, this clonotype turned up many times. CDR3 loop: CASSEAPGRGWGSPLHF. The CDR3 DNA follows: TGTGCCAGCAGTGAAGCGCCTGGGCGTGGGTGGGGTTCACCCCTCCACTTT. J is TRBJ1-6 and V is TRBV6-1; D is unclear. V shed 0 bases and J shed 9 bases, with 18 bases lying between them. Germline loops: CDR1 MNHNS, CDR2 SASEGT. This CDR3 is built from 17 residues.

This clonotype was counted at least ten times. The genes are TRBV11-2 and TRBJ2-1; D gene ambiguous. The length of the CDR3 is 12 residues. Germline-derived CDR1 and CDR2 are SGHAT and FQNNGV. Between the trimmed V and J ends, which lost 7 bases and 6 bases, there was a span of 10 bases. CDR3 residues: CASTFRGNEQFF. CDR3 nucleotide sequence: TGTGCCAGCACCTTTAGAGGCAATGAGCAGTTCTTC.

Ten or more counts support this clonotype. The rearrangement links TRBV28 to TRBJ1-2, with 8 bases fitting TRBD1. Germline assignment: CDR1 MDHEN and CDR2 SYDVKM. This CDR3 is built from 15 residues. V shed 6 bases, J shed 8 bases, and the junction held 14 bases outside the gene matches. Here the CDR3 DNA reads TGTGCCAGCAGCCAGGGGACAGGTCTGATACTCGGCTACACCTTC. Translation gives CASSQGTGLILGYTF.

As concerns this clonotype: In this CDR3 the conserved last residue, phenylalanine or tryptophan, is missing, so a read error is likely. The CDR3 sequence: CAISVGTAANTGELFY. The CDR3, as DNA: TGTGCCATCAGTGTTGGGACTGCCGCGAACACCGGGGAGCTGTTTTAT. J is TRBJ2-2 and V is TRBV10-3; D is possibly TRBD2 (6 bases). Germline V gene data show CDR1 as ENHRY and CDR2 as SYGVKD. The CDR3 runs 16 residues. Trimming pared 4 bases from V and 0 bases from J, leaving 12 bases between.

This clonotype has a count of ten or more. V usage is TRBV5-1 and J usage is TRBJ2-2; no firm D call. V was clipped by 0 bases and J by 0 bases, with 6 bases between them. The CDR3 length is 15 residues. Germline V gene data show CDR1 as SGHRS and CDR2 as YFSETQ. The CDR3 spells CASSLDSPNTGELFF. DNA for the CDR3: TGCGCCAGCAGCTTGGACAGTCCGAACACCGGGGAGCTGTTTTTT.

This clonotype was observed many times. The chain carries TRBV29-1 and TRBJ1-5, with D unresolved. Trimming stripped 4 bases from V and 0 bases from J, with 4 bases between. Germline V CDR1 and CDR2: SQVTM, ANQGSEA. This CDR3 has 12 amino acids. The CDR3 spells CSVGGSNQPQHF. In nucleotides, the CDR3 is TGCAGCGTTGGAGGTAGCAATCAGCCCCAGCATTTT.

This clonotype occurred many times. V usage is TRBV29-1 and J usage is TRBJ2-1; D is unclear. V gave up 8 bases and J gave up 7 bases, with 12 bases separating them. The CDR3 loop spans 11 amino acids. CDR1 is SQVTM and CDR2 is ANQGSEA in the germline V gene. The CDR3 nucleotides are TGCAGCTCTCTTACCGGAAATGAGCAGTTCTTC. This encodes CSSLTGNEQFF.

A word on this clonotype: At one end the junction does not follow the germline gene, possibly because of a read error. The rearrangement uses TRBV28 and TRBJ1-3; 8 bases match TRBD1. Looked up from germline, CDR1 is MDHEN and CDR2 is SYDVKM. The CDR3 is 18 residues long. CDR3 region: CASRLWTGLSNSGNTIYF. DNA of the CDR3: TGTGCCAGCAGATTATGGACAGGGTTGTCCAATTCTGGAAACACCATATATTTT. The full variable domain, rest sourced from reference TRBV28 and TRBJ1-3, is DVKVTQSSRYLVKRTGEKVFLECVQDMDHENMFWYRQDPGLGLRLIYFSYDVKMKEKGDIPEGYSVSREKKERFSLILESASTNQTSMYLCASRLWTGLSNSGNTIYFGEGSWLTVV.

On this clonotype itself: A much larger clone lies a single base off, so this may be a read error. The chain combines TRBV20-1 with TRBJ1-5; no firm D call. This CDR3 has 13 amino acids. Germline V gene sequence: CDR1 DFQATT, CDR2 SNEGSKA (reference sequence). CDR3 amino acids: CSARESPEMPQRF. CDR3 bases: TGCAGTGCTAGAGAGAGTCCCGAGATGCCCCAGCGTTTT.

This clonotype was counted at least ten times. The DNA of the CDR3 is TGCGCCAGCAGCTCTGGGGGACTGTCCACCGGGGAGCTGTTTTTT. Translated: CASSSGGLSTGELFF. The chain links TRBV5-1 to TRBJ2-2; tentative D call: TRBD2 (6 bases). This CDR3 region has 15 residues. Germline V gene lookup returns CDR1 SGHRS and CDR2 YFSETQ. V lost 3 bases, J lost 4 bases, and 13 bases lay in between.